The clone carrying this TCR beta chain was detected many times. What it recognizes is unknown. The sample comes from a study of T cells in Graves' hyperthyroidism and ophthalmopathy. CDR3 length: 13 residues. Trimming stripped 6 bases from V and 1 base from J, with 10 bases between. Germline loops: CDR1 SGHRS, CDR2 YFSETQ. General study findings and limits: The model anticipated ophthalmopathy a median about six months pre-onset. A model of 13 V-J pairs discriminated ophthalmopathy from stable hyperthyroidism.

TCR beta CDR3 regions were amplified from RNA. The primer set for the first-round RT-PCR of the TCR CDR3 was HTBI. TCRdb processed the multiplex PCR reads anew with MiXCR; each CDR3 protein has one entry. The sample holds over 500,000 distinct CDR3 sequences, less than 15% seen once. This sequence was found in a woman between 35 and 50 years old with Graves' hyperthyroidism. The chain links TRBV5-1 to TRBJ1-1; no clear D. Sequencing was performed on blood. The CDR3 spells CASNQDANTEAFF. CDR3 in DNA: TGCGCCAGCAACCAGGACGCGAACACTGAAGCTTTCTTT.